This T cell receptor beta chain was sequenced in a study of blood T cells in healthy people across ages. A J-beta primer mix and a sample-barcoded 5' primer were used in a second PCR of roughly 7 to 12 cycles. Each cDNA molecule was tagged by a template-switch adaptor that had 12 random nucleotides. Each single sample gave us at least 2.5 million CDR3-containing paired-end reads. TCRdb processed the 5' RACE reads anew with MiXCR; each CDR3 protein has one entry. The data hold some 790,000 distinct CDR3 sequences, with 25% to 30% observed a single time. Study results and limitations: Investigators viewed diversity estimates from one million T cells as underestimates, the study reported. Percentage of naive T cells showed a strong correlation with TCR beta diversity.

This CDR3 is 15 amino acids long. The V end lost 4 bases, the J end lost 2 bases, and 12 bases lay between the germline ends. The germline V gene has CDR1 SGHRS and CDR2 YFSETQ. In its sample, this clonotype was seen a few times. Its target is unknown. Sequences were obtained from blood. The V gene is TRBV5-1, the J gene TRBJ2-2; D may be TRBD2 (6 bases). The clonotype was recovered from a woman older than 75 in good health. The CDR3 DNA is TGCGCCAGCAGCACCACCGCGGGAAACACCGGGGAGCTGTTTTTT. This codes for CASSTTAGNTGELFF.